The rows below give T cell receptor beta chains drawn from one sample of a study of beta chain features in type 1 diabetes. Produced via immunoSEQ multiplex PCR; TCRdb's table is partial and in-frame only. The table has about 640,000 clones, roughly 12% seen once. Sequenced input: naive CD4+ T cells from blood. Receptors were obtained from a man aged 25 to 40 with type 1 diabetes. Both conserved end residues are part of each CDR3. A D gene is named only where the DNA matches it firmly. Expanded clones get a size class; other rows say once, few or many, or leave the size out.

j_call: TRBJ2-2
clone_size: .
v_call: TRBV9
d_call: TRBD2
cdr3_aa: CASSVAGEGSTGELFF
cdr3_nt: TGTGCCAGCAGCGTAGCGGGGGAGGGTTCGACCGGGGAGCTGTTTTTT

j_call: TRBJ1-2
clone_size: .
v_call: TRBV28
d_call: .
cdr3_aa: CASSLSGRGYTF
cdr3_nt: TGTGCCAGCAGCTTGAGCGGAAGAGGCTACACCTTC

j_call: TRBJ2-5
clone_size: .
v_call: TRBV7-3
d_call: .
cdr3_aa: CASSFGPQETQYF
cdr3_nt: TGTGCCAGCAGCTTTGGCCCCCAAGAGACCCAGTACTTC

j_call: TRBJ2-1
clone_size: .
v_call: TRBV7-2
d_call: TRBD2
cdr3_aa: CASSSGASGLAVF
cdr3_nt: TGTGCCAGCAGCTCGGGGGCATCGGGACTAGCTGTCTTC

j_call: TRBJ2-4
clone_size: few
v_call: TRBV7-9
d_call: TRBD1
cdr3_aa: CASSRGQGDIQYF
cdr3_nt: TGTGCCAGCAGCCGCGGACAGGGGGACATTCAGTACTTC

j_call: TRBJ2-5
clone_size: few
v_call: TRBV6-5
d_call: TRBD1
cdr3_aa: CASSYSTGQNEETQYF
cdr3_nt: TGTGCCAGCAGTTACTCGACAGGGCAGAACGAAGAGACCCAGTACTTC

j_call: TRBJ1-1
clone_size: .
v_call: TRBV5-4
d_call: .
cdr3_aa: CASSLGSTEAFF
cdr3_nt: TGTGCCAGCAGCTTGGGGTCCACTGAAGCTTTCTTT

j_call: TRBJ2-2
clone_size: .
v_call: TRBV9
d_call: .
cdr3_aa: CASSVGGWGTVNTGELFF
cdr3_nt: TGTGCCAGCAGCGTAGGAGGGTGGGGGACGGTGAACACCGGGGAGCTGTTTTTT

j_call: TRBJ1-1
clone_size: .
v_call: TRBV7-2
d_call: .
cdr3_aa: CASSPEWGADGGEAFF
cdr3_nt: TGTGCCAGCAGCCCCGAGTGGGGGGCGGATGGTGGTGAAGCTTTCTTT

j_call: TRBJ2-3
clone_size: few
v_call: TRBV9
d_call: .
cdr3_aa: CASSIQGGSTDTQYF
cdr3_nt: TGTGCCAGCAGCATACAGGGCGGTAGCACAGATACGCAGTATTTT